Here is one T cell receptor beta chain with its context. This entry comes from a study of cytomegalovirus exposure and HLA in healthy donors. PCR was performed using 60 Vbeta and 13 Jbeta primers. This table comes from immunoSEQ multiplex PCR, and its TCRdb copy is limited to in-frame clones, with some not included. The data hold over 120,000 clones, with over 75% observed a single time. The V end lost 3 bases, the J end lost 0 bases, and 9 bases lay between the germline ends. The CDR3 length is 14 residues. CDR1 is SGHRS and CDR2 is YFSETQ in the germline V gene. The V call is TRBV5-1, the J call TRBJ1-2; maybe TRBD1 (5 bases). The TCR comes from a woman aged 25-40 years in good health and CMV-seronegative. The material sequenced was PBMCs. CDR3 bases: TGCGCCAGCAGCTGGGGGGGGGCTAACTATGGCTACACCTTC. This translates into CASSWGGANYGYTF.